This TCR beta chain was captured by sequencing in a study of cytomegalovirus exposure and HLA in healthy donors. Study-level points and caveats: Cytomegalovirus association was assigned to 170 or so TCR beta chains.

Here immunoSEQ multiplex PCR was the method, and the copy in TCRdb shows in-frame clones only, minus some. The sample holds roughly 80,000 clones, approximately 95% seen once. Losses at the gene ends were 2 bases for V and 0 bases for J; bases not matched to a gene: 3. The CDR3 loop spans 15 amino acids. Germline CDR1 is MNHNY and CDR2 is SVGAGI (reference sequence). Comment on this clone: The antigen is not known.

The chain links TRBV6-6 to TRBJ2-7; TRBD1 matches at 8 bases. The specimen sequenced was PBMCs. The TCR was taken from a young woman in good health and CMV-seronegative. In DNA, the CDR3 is TGTGCCAGCAGTTACGGACAGGGCCACTCCTACGAGCAGTACTTC. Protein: CASSYGQGHSYEQYF.